The 24 T cell receptor beta chains below were found in one sample sequenced in a study of blood T cell repertoires in COVID-19. The method was immunoSEQ multiplex PCR; TCRdb's version includes in-frame clones alone and lacks a portion of them. The data contain approximately 160,000 clones, over 80% of them seen just once; the ten biggest clones take up around 8.4%. Specimen: peripheral blood. The receptor source for this set is a woman of 80 years or more with active or convalescent COVID-19.

This clone occurred a few times. The V and J genes are TRBV19 and TRBJ1-6; no definite D call. There are 13 residues in the CDR3. The germline CDR1 and CDR2 sequences are LNHDA and SQIVND (reference sequence). Trimming pared 6 bases from V and 7 bases from J, leaving 10 bases between. The chain's CDR3 is CASREIQNSPLHF. Here the CDR3 DNA reads TGTGCCAGTAGGGAGATCCAAAATTCACCCCTCCACTTT.

This clone came up once. V and J are TRBV19 and TRBJ1-6; 9 positions match TRBD1. The CDR3 has 15 residues. The ends lost 1 base at V and 8 bases at J; junction bases unmatched: 3. Germline assignment: CDR1 LNHDA and CDR2 SQIVND (reference sequence). The CDR3 is CASSIGGDRDSPLHF. Written as DNA, the CDR3 is TGTGCCAGTAGTATAGGGGGGGACAGGGATTCACCCCTCCACTTT.

This chain connects TRBV7-9 to TRBJ2-2; TRBD1 matches at 7 bases. CDR1 SEHNR and CDR2 FQNEAQ come from the germline V gene (reference sequence). Losses at the gene ends were 3 bases for V and 0 bases for J; bases not matched to a gene: 7. The length of the CDR3 is 17 residues. The CDR3 coding sequence is TGTGCCAGCAGCTTTGCTGACAGGGCGACGAACACCGGGGAGCTGTTTTTT. Translation gives CASSFADRATNTGELFF.

The chain carries TRBV3-1 (or the pseudogene TRBV3-2) and TRBJ2-7; possibly TRBD2 for D (6 bases). CDR3 length equals 17 residues. Between the trimmed V and J ends, which lost 0 bases and 2 bases, there was a span of 17 bases. The germline V gene has CDR1 LGHDT and CDR2 YNNKEL (reference sequence). The CDR3 here is CASSQDWRGEATYEQYF. The CDR3 nucleotides read TGTGCCAGCAGCCAAGATTGGAGGGGAGAGGCGACCTACGAGCAGTACTTC.

CDR3 sequence: CASSQGVWSGGLDEQFF. DNA for the CDR3: TGTGCCAGCAGCCAAGGAGTGTGGAGCGGGGGGTTGGATGAGCAGTTCTTC. The gene calls are TRBV3-1 (or the pseudogene TRBV3-2) and TRBJ2-1, with TRBD2 matching 9 bases. The junction had 12 bases not matched to a gene; V was cut back by 1 base and J by 8 bases. Germline loops: CDR1 LGHDT, CDR2 YNNKEL (reference sequence). The CDR3 spans 17 residues.

A word on this clone: Other nucleotide sequences in the sample specify the same CDR3. This chain joins TRBV6-5 and TRBJ1-2, with TRBD1 identical over 7 bases. Germline loops: CDR1 MNHEY, CDR2 SVGAGI. Trimming removed 0 bases from V and 2 bases from J; junction bases left unmatched: 3. The CDR3 is 15 amino acids. The CDR3 spells CASSYSPTGNYGYTF. The CDR3 coding sequence is TGTGCCAGCAGTTACTCTCCGACAGGGAACTATGGCTACACCTTC.

J is TRBJ2-5 and V is TRBV5-1; D not resolved. The V gene lost 1 base and the J gene lost 5 bases, with 12 bases spanning the gap. This CDR3 has 14 residues. The germline CDR1 and CDR2 sequences are SGHRS and YFSETQ. CDR3 amino acids: CASSLTQIRETQYF. The CDR3 nucleotides are TGCGCCAGCAGCTTGACACAGATTAGGGAGACCCAGTACTTC.

Worth noting for this clone: Other DNA sequences from this sample encode an identical CDR3 as well. This sequence joins TRBV6-6 and TRBJ1-1; the D is unclear. The CDR3 consists of 14 residues. V was shortened by 0 bases and J by 1 base, with 6 bases between the two germline ends. The germline gives CDR1 MNHNY, CDR2 SVGAGI (reference sequence). The CDR3 is CASSYSEGNTEAFF. The CDR3 coding sequence is TGTGCCAGCAGTTACTCGGAGGGGAACACTGAAGCTTTCTTT.

The chain is built from TRBV27 and TRBJ1-5, with a tentative D call TRBD1 (6 bases). CDR1 and CDR2 from the germline V gene are MNHEY and SMNVEV (reference sequence). The CDR3 runs 14 residues. Trimming pared 3 bases from V and 4 bases from J, leaving 10 bases between. CDR3 bases: TGTGCCAGCAGTTTTCGACAGGTTAATCAGCCCCAGCATTTT. It encodes CASSFRQVNQPQHF.

This clone was counted a single time. The rearrangement links TRBV5-4 to TRBJ1-1; 8 positions match TRBD1. Germline CDR1 SGHNT, CDR2 YYREEE (reference sequence). CDR3 length: 14 residues. V was pared by 0 bases and J by 4 bases, with 2 bases of the junction left unmatched. CDR3 DNA: TGTGCCAGCAGCTTGGGACAGGGGACCACTGAAGCTTTCTTT. Its protein is CASSLGQGTTEAFF. The full variable domain, its missing parts supplied by reference TRBV5-4 and TRBJ1-1, is ETGVTQSPTHLIKTRGQQVTLRCSSQSGHNTVSWYQQALGQGPQFIFQYYREEENGRGNFPPRFSGLQFPNYSSELNVNALELDDSALYLCASSLGQGTTEAFFGQGTRLTVV.

This chain links TRBV3-1 (or the pseudogene TRBV3-2) with TRBJ2-2, with TRBD2 matching over 8 bases. This CDR3 region has 18 residues. CDR1 LGHDT and CDR2 YNNKEL come from the germline V gene (reference sequence). V trimming: 1 base; J trimming: 6 bases; junction bases outside the gene matches: 13. The CDR3 region is CASSQVAGNGGAPGELFF. The CDR3, as DNA: TGTGCCAGCAGCCAAGTTGCCGGGAACGGGGGGGCCCCCGGGGAGCTGTTTTTT.

The genes are TRBV18 and TRBJ2-3; 8 positions match TRBD1. In germline, CDR1 is KGHSH, CDR2 LQKENI. The trim removed 5 bases at V and 3 bases at J, leaving 7 bases unmatched. This CDR3 has 15 amino acids. The CDR3 DNA is TGTGCCAGCTCAAATGACGGACAGGGTACAGATACGCAGTATTTT. Translation: CASSNDGQGTDTQYF.

Here the CDR3 DNA reads TGTGCCAGCTCACCGGGACTGGGAACTGAAGCTTTCTTT. This gives the protein CASSPGLGTEAFF. The V call is TRBV18, the J call TRBJ1-1; tentatively, D is TRBD1 (5 bases). The germline V gene encodes CDR1 KGHSH and CDR2 LQKENI. Trimming took 3 bases from V and 5 from J, leaving 10 bases between them. The CDR3 has 13 residues. Full variable domain (missing parts from reference TRBV18 and TRBJ1-1): NAGVMQNPRHLVRRRGQEARLRCSPMKGHSHVYWYRQLPEEGLKFMVYLQKENIIDESGMPKERFSAEFPKEGPSILRIQQVVRGDSAAYFCASSPGLGTEAFFGQGTRLTVV.

This clone has only one observation. The V gene is TRBV14, the J gene TRBJ1-2; maybe TRBD1 (6 bases). Trimming cost V 1 base and J 8 bases, with 14 bases left between them. This CDR3 region has 14 residues. Germline CDR1 SGHDN, CDR2 FVKESK. As DNA, the CDR3 is TGTGCCAGCAGCCAAGTTAGGGGGTCGGGCGGCTACACCTTC. Its protein is CASSQVRGSGGYTF. The whole variable domain, remainder taken from reference TRBV14 and TRBJ1-2, is EAGVTQFPSHSVIEKGQTVTLRCDPISGHDNLYWYRRVMGKEIKFLLHFVKESKQDESGMPNNRFLAERTGGTYSTLKVQPAELEDSGVYFCASSQVRGSGGYTFGSGTRLTVV.

The chain employs TRBV3-1 (or the pseudogene TRBV3-2) and TRBJ1-1; possible D gene TRBD1, 6 bases. Trimming stripped 0 bases from V and 9 bases from J, with 11 bases between. In germline, CDR1 is LGHDT, CDR2 YNNKEL (reference sequence). The CDR3 length is 13 residues. In DNA form, the CDR3 reads TGTGCCAGCAGCCAAGAGGGCAGGGGCAAAGCTTTCTTT. The encoded protein is CASSQEGRGKAFF.

The gene calls are TRBV7-2 and TRBJ1-1; unclear D gene. V was trimmed by 2 bases and J by 7 bases, leaving 14 bases between them. The CDR3 runs to 14 residues. CDR1 and CDR2 (germline): SGHTA, FQGNSA. CDR3 in DNA: TGTGCCAGCAGCTTAAGTCGAAGACAAGATGAAGCTTTCTTT. This gives the protein CASSLSRRQDEAFF.

V is TRBV6-4 and J is TRBJ1-2; D not resolved. Germline V gene lookup returns CDR1 MRHNA and CDR2 SNTAGT. The CDR3 sequence is 11 residues long. Trimming shortened V by 4 bases and J by 4 bases, and 4 bases separated the two germline ends. The chain's CDR3 is CASSAGYGYTF. DNA for the CDR3: TGTGCCAGCAGTGCAGGCTATGGCTACACCTTC.

This clone showed up just a few times. The J gene is TRBJ2-2, the V gene TRBV24-1; no firm D call. Trimming removed 6 bases at V and 3 bases at J, with 4 bases between. The CDR3 consists of 12 residues. Looked up from germline, CDR1 is KGHDR and CDR2 is SFDVKD. CDR3 sequence (DNA): TGTGCCACCAGTTCAGACACCGGGGAGCTGTTTTTT. Residues: CATSSDTGELFF.

V gene TRBV27 combines with J gene TRBJ2-7; possibly TRBD1 for D (6 bases). V was trimmed by 4 bases and J by 3 bases, leaving 16 bases between them. This CDR3 has 15 residues. In germline, CDR1 is MNHEY, CDR2 SMNVEV (reference sequence). The CDR3 DNA follows: TGTGCCAGCAGTTCCGGGACAACCACCATCTACGAGCAGTACTTC. Amino acid sequence: CASSSGTTTIYEQYF.

This clone was observed a few times. This chain links TRBV10-3 with TRBJ2-3; a weak D match, TRBD1 (6 bases). With 6 bases removed from V and 1 base from J, the gap between germline ends came to 14 bases. From germline, CDR1 is ENHRY and CDR2 SYGVKD. This CDR3 has 15 residues. Here the CDR3 DNA reads TGTGCCATCAGCAACCGGGACACCGGCACAGATACGCAGTATTTT. Its translation is CAISNRDTGTDTQYF.

This chain uses TRBV3-1 (or the pseudogene TRBV3-2) with TRBJ1-2; no firm D call. CDR1 is LGHDT, CDR2 YNNKEL, per germline (reference sequence). This CDR3 region has 14 residues. V was pared by 2 bases and J by 9 bases, with 16 bases between. The CDR3 is CASSQHPLKLCYTF. The CDR3 DNA is TGTGCCAGCAGCCAACACCCACTCAAACTATGCTACACCTTC.

This clone was found a few times. The chain links TRBV6-5 to TRBJ1-2; D possibly corresponds to TRBD1 (5 bases). Per the germline V gene, CDR1 is MNHEY and CDR2 is SVGAGI. This CDR3 region has 15 residues. The germline V and J ends were trimmed by 7 bases and 6 bases, with 21 bases remaining between them. The CDR3 DNA is TGTGCCAGCACCCAACGGGCCGGAGGGGTGAATGGCTACACCTTC. Translating gives CASTQRAGGVNGYTF.

The V call is TRBV27, the J call TRBJ2-2; a possible D gene is TRBD1 (6 bases). Germline V gene data show CDR1 as MNHEY and CDR2 as SMNVEV (reference sequence). The CDR3 spans 15 residues. V shed 1 base and J shed 8 bases, with 14 bases lying between them. DNA of the CDR3: TGTGCCAGCAGTTTATTTCTGACAGGACCGGGGGAGCTGTTTTTT. Encoded protein: CASSLFLTGPGELFF.

V usage is TRBV6-2 or TRBV6-3 and J usage is TRBJ2-5, with 8 bases matching TRBD2. Germline V gives CDR1 MNHEY, CDR2 SVGEGT. J was trimmed by 2 bases and V by 0 bases; bases with no gene match: 11. The CDR3 runs 18 residues. The CDR3 bases are TGTGCCAGCAGTTACTCGATCCAACTAGCGGATTTACAAGAGACCCAGTACTTC. Translation: CASSYSIQLADLQETQYF.